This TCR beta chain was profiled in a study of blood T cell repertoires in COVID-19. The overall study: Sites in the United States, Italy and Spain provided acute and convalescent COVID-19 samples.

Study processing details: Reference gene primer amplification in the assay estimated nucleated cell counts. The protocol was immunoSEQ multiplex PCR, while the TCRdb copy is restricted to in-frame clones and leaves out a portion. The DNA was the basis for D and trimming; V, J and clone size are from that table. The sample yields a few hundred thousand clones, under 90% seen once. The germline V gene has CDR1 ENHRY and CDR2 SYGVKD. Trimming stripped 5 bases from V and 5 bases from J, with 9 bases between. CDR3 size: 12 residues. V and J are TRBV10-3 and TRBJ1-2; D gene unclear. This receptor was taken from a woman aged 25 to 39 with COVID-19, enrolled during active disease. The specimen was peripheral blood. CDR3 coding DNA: TGTGCCATCAGTCCGGACTCTTATGGCTACACCTTC. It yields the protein CAISPDSYGYTF.